This T cell receptor (beta chain) emerged from a study of Graves' ophthalmopathy and Graves' hyperthyroidism. Study-wide points: Blood was where most expanded thyroid clonotypes above 0.001 frequency also turned up. Using 13 signatures, a model distinguished ophthalmopathy from stable hyperthyroidism, reaching about 87% sensitivity and 81.08% specificity.

From RNA, the CDR3 regions of TCR beta chains were amplified and sequenced. RT-PCR in the first round used HTBI primers; a second-round multiplex PCR followed. TCRdb reanalysed the multiplex PCR reads using MiXCR and keeps one entry per CDR3 protein. The table records roughly 500,000 distinct CDR3 sequences, approximately 14% of them present only once. Germline loops: CDR1 SQVTM, CDR2 ANQGSEA. V lost 4 bases and J lost 8, with 14 bases in between. This CDR3 is 12 amino acids long. Ten or more counts support this clonotype. Its target is not known. Under 3 months in duration, the ophthalmopathy in affected donors had moderate-to-severe activity, CAS ≥3 and NOSPECS ≥4. Clinicians diagnosed using symptoms, serum thyroxine, TRAb, thyroid ultrasound and orbital computed tomography.

Material for sequencing was blood. The V and J genes are TRBV29-1 and TRBJ1-1, with D possibly being TRBD1 (6 bases). This sequence was found in a woman aged 30 to 39 with Graves' ophthalmopathy. CDR3 nucleotide sequence: TGCAGCGTTGCTAGGGACACCGAAGAAGCTTTCTTT. Protein product: CSVARDTEEAFF.